Shown below are 3 T cell receptor beta chains from a single sample sequenced in a study of Graves' ophthalmopathy and Graves' hyperthyroidism. Scientists amplified the TCR beta CDR3 regions from RNA transcripts. First-round RT-PCR relied on HTBI primers, and a second-round multiplex PCR came next. TCRdb reprocessed the multiplex PCR reads with MiXCR, giving one entry per CDR3 protein. The data show 650,000 to 900,000 distinct CDR3 sequences, approximately 40% seen once. Sequenced sample: peripheral blood. These receptors were obtained from an adult man with Graves' ophthalmopathy.

This sequence joins TRBV25-1 and TRBJ1-1; D uncertain. With 4 bases removed from V and 3 bases from J, the gap between germline ends came to 15 bases. The CDR3 sequence is 15 residues long. Germline V gene data show CDR1 as MGHDK and CDR2 as SYGVNS. The CDR3 sequence is CASSASPLRDTEAFF. The CDR3 nucleotides read TGTGCCAGCAGTGCTAGCCCACTACGGGACACTGAAGCTTTCTTT. The full variable domain, in which reference TRBV25-1 and TRBJ1-1 provide the parts outside the CDR3, is EADIYQTPRYLVIGTGKKITLECSQTMGHDKMYWYQQDPGMELHLIHYSYGVNSTEKGDLSSESTVSRIRTEHFPLTLESARPSHTSQYLCASSASPLRDTEAFFGQGTRLTVV.

The chain carries TRBV12-3 or TRBV12-4 and TRBJ1-1; the D is unclear. The CDR3 has 13 amino acids. The germline V and J ends were trimmed by 3 bases and 11 bases, with 16 bases remaining between them. The CDR3 DNA follows: TGTGCCAGCAGTTTCCCGACATCACCGGTGGCTTTCTTT. Translation: CASSFPTSPVAFF.

This clonotype was detected only a few times. V usage is TRBV12-3 or TRBV12-4 and J usage is TRBJ2-7; D tentatively fits TRBD1 or TRBD2 (5 bases each). The CDR3 totals 15 residues. With 6 bases removed from V and 2 bases from J, the gap between germline ends came to 17 bases. CDR3 region: CASSSRWTGPYEQYF. The CDR3 nucleotides are TGTGCCAGCAGCTCCCGTTGGACGGGACCCTACGAGCAGTACTTC.